The entry below gives a single TCR beta chain sequence along with its context. Its antigen is unknown. Each subset's genomic DNA was split evenly across several immunoSEQ plates. Original processing methods: Filtering was not the same, since immunoSEQ gave junction-only sequences without quality scores. This table comes from immunoSEQ multiplex PCR, and its TCRdb copy is limited to in-frame clones, with some not included. V, J and clone size are those of that table, while D and trimming were read from the DNA. The sample holds about 510,000 clones; 79% are singletons and the top ten take 13%. The data were taken from a study of shared clonotypes between healthy human individuals. Study results and caveats: The sole specimen, blood, was sampled, and tissue repertoires likely differ.

This TCR derives from a woman in her 40s in good health. Some clones in this sample may be carry-over from other donors' samples. Sequencing was performed on PBMCs.

In DNA, the CDR3 is TGTGCCAGTAGTCGGGGGGCGGCGGGGACTGAAGCTTTCTTT. The encoded protein is CASSRGAAGTEAFF. This sequence joins TRBV19 and TRBJ1-1, with D possibly matching TRBD1 (6 bases). The CDR3 loop spans 14 amino acids. Trimming took 5 bases from V and 5 from J, leaving 15 bases between them. Germline CDR1 is LNHDA and CDR2 is SQIVND (reference sequence).